This T cell receptor beta chain was captured in a study of T cell responses to AZD1222 COVID-19 vaccine. Study-wide results and limits: Across spike, vaccine-associated CD4 TCRs were found, dominant at 160-218 and 743-854. Recipients of AZD1222 seropositive at baseline numbered only 5 or 6.

Here immunoSEQ multiplex PCR was the method, and the copy in TCRdb shows in-frame clones only, minus some. The repertoire consists of around 150,000 clones, with 85% to 95% occurring once and the leading ten covering approximately 1.6%. V shed 6 bases and J 4 bases; nucleotides not matched to a gene: 12. This CDR3 contains 15 residues. Per the germline V gene, CDR1 is MNHEY and CDR2 is SVGAGI. Points on this clone: Its antigen is not identified.

This TCR came from an adult in good health. The sequenced sample was peripheral blood, obtained on day 0 of AZD1222 vaccination. The chain is built from TRBV6-5 and TRBJ2-7, with 7 bases lining up with TRBD2. CDR3 nucleotide sequence: TGTGCCAGCAGCTTCCCCCAGCGGGGTGCGTACGAGCAGTACTTC. Translation gives CASSFPQRGAYEQYF.